Listed below are T cell receptor beta chains from one sample, sequenced in a study of blood T cell repertoires in COVID-19. Libraries were prepared by immunoSEQ multiplex PCR; TCRdb keeps only in-frame clonotypes and omits some of them. Of about 55,000 clones in the sample, around 83% were seen once. The sequenced material came from peripheral blood. These receptors all come from a human donor in a cohort sampled during active COVID-19. Each CDR3 is given with its conserved first and last residue. A D gene is named only where the DNA matches it firmly. Expanded clones are given a class, and other clones once, few, many or no size at all.

abundance,d_gene,j_gene,v_gene,CDR3aa,CDR3nt
.,.,TRBJ1-5,TRBV5-1,CASSLGDSQPQHF,TGCGCCAGCAGCTTGGGGGACTCTCAGCCCCAGCATTTT
.,TRBD2,TRBJ2-3,TRBV13,CPSSLTGTRGGGTDTQYF,TGTCCCAGCAGCTTAACGGGCACTCGCGGGGGGGGCACAGATACGCAGTATTTT
.,.,TRBJ1-5,TRBV6-5,CASSPMADQPQHF,TGTGCCAGCAGCCCAATGGCAGATCAGCCCCAGCATTTT
.,TRBD1,TRBJ1-1,TRBV7-2,CASSPDRGRNTEAFF,TGTGCCAGCAGCCCGGACAGGGGTAGGAACACTGAAGCTTTCTTT
.,.,TRBJ2-5,TRBV11-2,CASSSSKETQYF,TGTGCCAGCAGCTCATCTAAAGAGACCCAGTACTTC
.,.,TRBJ2-4,TRBV12-3/TRBV12-4,CASSPGSRSIQYF,TGTGCCAGCAGCCCCGGTAGTCGGTCCATTCAGTACTTC
.,.,TRBJ1-2,TRBV5-1,CASSATGATANYGYTF,TGCGCCAGCAGCGCGACAGGAGCTACCGCTAACTATGGCTACACCTTC
few,TRBD2,TRBJ2-1,TRBV19,CASSPSGSGYNEQFF,TGTGCCAGTAGCCCAAGCGGGAGTGGATACAATGAGCAGTTCTTC
.,TRBD2,TRBJ2-1,TRBV10-1,CASSERVGAGAGILNEQFF,TGCGCCAGCAGTGAACGTGTGGGCGCGGGAGCGGGGATTTTGAATGAGCAGTTCTTC
once,TRBD1,TRBJ1-3,TRBV28,CASSAHKGGLGNTIYF,TGTGCCAGCAGTGCTCATAAAGGGGGCCTCGGAAACACCATATATTTT
once,TRBD1,TRBJ2-7,TRBV4-1,CASSPRDRPDEQYF,TGCGCCAGCAGCCCTCGGGACAGGCCGGACGAGCAGTACTTC
.,TRBD2,TRBJ2-7,TRBV7-6,CASSLGGAGVYEQYF,TGTGCCAGCAGCCTCGGGGGGGCGGGAGTCTACGAGCAGTACTTC
once,.,TRBJ1-6,TRBV6-5,CASRPTSRGSPLHF,TGTGCCAGCAGACCAACCTCCAGGGGATCACCCCTCCACTTT
.,.,TRBJ2-7,TRBV7-2,CASSPQQAREQYF,TGTGCCAGCAGCCCCCAACAGGCCCGCGAGCAGTACTTC
.,.,TRBJ2-1,TRBV5-4,CASSPDASSYNEQFF,TGTGCCAGCAGCCCTGATGCGAGCTCCTACAATGAGCAGTTCTTC
.,.,TRBJ2-7,TRBV5-4,CASSPSTSREQYF,TGTGCCAGCAGTCCCTCGACTAGTCGCGAGCAGTACTTC
once,TRBD1,TRBJ1-6,TRBV2,CASSSGQGEKSPLHF,TGTGCCAGCAGCTCGGGACAGGGGGAGAAATCACCCCTCCACTTT
.,.,TRBJ1-6,TRBV7-9,CASSLGSSYNSPLHF,TGTGCCAGCAGCTTAGGTAGCTCCTATAATTCACCCCTCCACTTT
.,TRBD1,TRBJ2-5,TRBV7-8,CASSPGTDQETQYF,TGTGCCAGCAGCCCCGGGACAGACCAAGAGACCCAGTACTTC
.,.,TRBJ1-5,TRBV18,CASSAGSGNNQPQHF,TGTGCCAGCTCAGCAGGAAGCGGGAACAATCAGCCCCAGCATTTT
once,TRBD2,TRBJ2-1,TRBV5-1,CASSSGTSGRYYNEQFF,TGCGCCAGCAGCTCCGGGACTAGCGGGAGGTACTACAATGAGCAGTTCTTC
.,TRBD2,TRBJ2-7,TRBV7-9,CASSLLAGSYEQYF,TGTGCCAGCAGCTTGCTAGCGGGCTCCTACGAGCAGTACTTC
.,.,TRBJ2-3,TRBV11-2,CASSPGTPSSTDTQYF,TGTGCCAGCAGCCCCGGGACACCCTCTAGCACAGATACGCAGTATTTT
few,.,TRBJ2-1,TRBV6-2/TRBV6-3,CASSYPNNEQFF,TGTGCCAGCAGTTACCCTAACAATGAGCAGTTCTTC
.,TRBD1,TRBJ1-4,TRBV7-9,CASSVGTGQNEKLFF,TGTGCCAGCAGCGTGGGGACAGGCCAGAATGAAAAACTGTTTTTT
once,TRBD2,TRBJ2-7,TRBV30,CAWSSGASYEQYF,TGTGCCTGGAGTAGCGGGGCCTCCTACGAGCAGTACTTC
.,TRBD1,TRBJ1-2,TRBV7-9,CASPVGDRADGYTF,TGTGCCAGCCCGGTCGGGGACAGGGCGGATGGCTACACCTTC
.,.,TRBJ1-5,TRBV2,CACCGEGGNQPQHF,TGTGCCTGCTGTGGGGAGGGTGGCAATCAGCCCCAGCATTTT